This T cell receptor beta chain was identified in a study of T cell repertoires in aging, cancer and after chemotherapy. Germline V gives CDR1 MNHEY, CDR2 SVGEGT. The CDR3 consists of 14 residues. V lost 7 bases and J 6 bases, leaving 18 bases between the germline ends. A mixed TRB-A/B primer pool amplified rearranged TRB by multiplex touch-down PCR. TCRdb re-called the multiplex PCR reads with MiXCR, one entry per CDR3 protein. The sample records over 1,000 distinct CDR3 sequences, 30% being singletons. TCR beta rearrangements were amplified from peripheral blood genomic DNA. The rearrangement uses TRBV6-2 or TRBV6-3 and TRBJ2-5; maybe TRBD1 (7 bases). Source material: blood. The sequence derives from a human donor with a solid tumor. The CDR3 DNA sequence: TGTGCCAGCACCGCGGGGCAGGGGGTCAAGACCCAGTACTTC. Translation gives CASTAGQGVKTQYF.